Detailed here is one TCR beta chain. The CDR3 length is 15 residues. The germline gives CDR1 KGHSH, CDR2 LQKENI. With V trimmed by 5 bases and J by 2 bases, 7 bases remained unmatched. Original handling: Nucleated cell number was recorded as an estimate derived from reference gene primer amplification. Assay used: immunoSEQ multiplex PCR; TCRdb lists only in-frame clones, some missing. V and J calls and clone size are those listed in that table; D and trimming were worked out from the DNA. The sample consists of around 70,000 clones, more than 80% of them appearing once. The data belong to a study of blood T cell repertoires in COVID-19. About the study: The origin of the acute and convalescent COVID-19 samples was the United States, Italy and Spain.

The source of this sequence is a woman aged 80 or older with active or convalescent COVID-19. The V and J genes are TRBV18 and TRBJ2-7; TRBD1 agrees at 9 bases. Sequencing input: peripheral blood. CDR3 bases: TGTGCCAGCTCAAACGGACAGGGGTCCCCCTACGAGCAGTACTTC. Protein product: CASSNGQGSPYEQYF. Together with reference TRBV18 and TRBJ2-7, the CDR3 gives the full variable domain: NAGVMQNPRHLVRRRGQEARLRCSPMKGHSHVYWYRQLPEEGLKFMVYLQKENIIDESGMPKERFSAEFPKEGPSILRIQQVVRGDSAAYFCASSNGQGSPYEQYFGPGTRLTVT.